This T cell receptor (beta chain) was observed in a study of response to subunit inactivated influenza vaccine. Overall study results and limits: Few additional T cells are recruited per seasonal influenza vaccination, authors suggested.

A note on this clonotype: Its specificity is unknown.

TCRdb processed the RT-PCR reads anew with MiXCR; each CDR3 protein has one entry. The repertoire holds 700,000 to 800,000 distinct CDR3 sequences, with about a fifth as singletons. The sequence came from a man in his fifties or sixties who received an inactivated influenza vaccine. Material: PBMCs from blood, obtained around 5 days after vaccination.

The CDR3 region is CATSRERGPYNEQFF. The CDR3 DNA follows: TGTGCCACCAGCAGAGAACGAGGGCCCTACAATGAGCAGTTCTTC. V and J are TRBV15 and TRBJ2-1, with D tentatively TRBD2 (5 bases). Trimming took off 0 bases at V and 2 bases at J, with 8 bases between the two ends. The CDR3 is made up of 15 amino acids. CDR1 LNHNV and CDR2 YYDKDF come from the germline V gene (reference sequence).